Listed here are 10 T cell receptor beta chains from one sample, sequenced in a study of cytomegalovirus exposure and HLA in healthy donors (TCRdb year 2017). The library was made by the immunoSEQ multiplex PCR assay. For the multiplex PCR, a mixture combining 60 forward primers for TCR Vbeta segments and 13 reverse primers for TCR Jbeta segments was used. The table comes from immuneACCESS by way of TCRdb, which keeps in-frame sequences with V and J called. Part of the clones is missing from these tables; in studies checked, under half for an unresolved V gene and the rest for unknown reasons. This sample's table lists approximately 38,000 clones. The ten largest clonotypes hold 1% to 1.5% of the sample. Sequencing was done on a sample of PBMCs. Receptors originate from a man younger than 40 in good health and CMV-seronegative.

This rearrangement joins TRBV7-8 to TRBJ1-1; D possibly corresponds to TRBD1 (5 bases). Germline V lookup: CDR1 SGHVS, CDR2 FQNEAQ. The CDR3 sequence is 13 residues long. Trimming took 2 bases from V and 1 from J, leaving 5 bases between them. CDR3 amino acids: CASSLRGNTEAFF. DNA of the CDR3: TGTGCCAGCAGCTTAAGGGGGAACACTGAAGCTTTCTTT.

V and J are TRBV7-9 and TRBJ2-6; D not certain. The CDR3 is 13 residues long. Germline V gene lookup returns CDR1 SEHNR and CDR2 FQNEAQ (reference sequence). The germline V and J ends were trimmed by 4 bases and 1 base, with 2 bases remaining between them. CDR3: CASSSSGANVLTF. CDR3 nucleotides: TGTGCCAGCAGCTCTTCTGGGGCCAACGTCCTGACTTTC. The full variable domain, with the rest looked up from reference TRBV7-9 and TRBJ2-6, is DTGVSQNPRHKITKRGQNVTFRCDPISEHNRLYWYRQTLGQGPEFLTYFQNEAQLEKSRLLSDRFSAERPKGSFSTLEIQRTEQGDSAMYLCASSSSGANVLTFGAGSRLTVL.

CDR3 DNA: TGTGCCAGCAGCTCTACTAGCGGACTCACAGATACGCAGTATTTT. Its translation is CASSSTSGLTDTQYF. The chain recombines TRBV7-6 with TRBJ2-3; 8 nucleotides align to TRBD2. This CDR3 is built from 15 residues. Germline V lookup: CDR1 SGHVS, CDR2 FNYEAQ. V shed 4 bases, J shed 2 bases, and the junction held 5 bases outside the gene matches.

The rearrangement uses TRBV18 and TRBJ1-5, with 7 bases matching TRBD1. The V gene's germline CDR1 is KGHSH and CDR2 LQKENI. V was pared by 3 bases and J by 0 bases, with 5 bases of the junction left unmatched. This CDR3 comprises 16 residues. In DNA form, the CDR3 reads TGTGCCAGCTCACCTAACCGGGACAGTAGCAATCAGCCCCAGCATTTT. The encoded protein is CASSPNRDSSNQPQHF.

On this clone itself: One junction end does not reproduce the germline sequence, and a read error may be involved. This chain uses TRBV30 with TRBJ2-2, with 8 bases fitting TRBD1. The CDR3 covers 15 residues. CDR1 is GTSNPN and CDR2 is SVGIG in the germline V gene (reference sequence). CDR3 region: CAGSPPDRDSGELFF. CDR3 DNA: TGTGCCGGGAGTCCCCCGGACAGGGACAGCGGGGAGCTGTTTTTT.

V usage is TRBV9 and J usage is TRBJ2-7; perhaps TRBD2 as D (7 bases). Trimming removed 4 bases at V and 7 bases at J, with 18 bases between. This CDR3 is built from 14 residues. Germline lookup yields CDR1 SGDLS and CDR2 YYNGEE. The CDR3 spells CASSISLQGGEQYF. CDR3 nucleotide sequence: TGTGCCAGCAGCATAAGTCTACAGGGAGGGGAGCAGTACTTC.

V is TRBV30 and J is TRBJ1-3, with D possibly TRBD1 on 6 matching bases. Germline CDR1 is GTSNPN and CDR2 is SVGIG (reference sequence). Trimming removed 0 bases from V and 1 base from J, with 7 bases in between. There are 14 residues in the CDR3. The CDR3, as DNA: TGTGCCTGGAGTGTCAGGGGTTCTGGAAACACCATATATTTT. It codes for CAWSVRGSGNTIYF.

The chain recombines TRBV19 with TRBJ1-6; 8 nucleotides match TRBD1. The CDR3 is made up of 13 amino acids. V was pared by 4 bases and J by 8 bases, with 1 base of the junction left unmatched. Germline assignment: CDR1 LNHDA and CDR2 SQIVND (reference sequence). This chain's CDR3 is CASSKDRDSPLHF. The CDR3 nucleotides read TGTGCCAGTAGTAAGGACAGGGATTCACCCCTCCACTTT.

CDR3 nucleotide sequence: TGCAGCGTTGAAGCGGTGGGAGGCTCGGAGCAGTACTTC. Translated: CSVEAVGGSEQYF. This rearrangement joins TRBV29-1 to TRBJ2-7; TRBD2 might be the D (6 bases). The germline V gene has CDR1 SQVTM and CDR2 ANQGSEA. The CDR3 loop spans 13 amino acids. V gave up 1 base and J gave up 7 bases, with 14 bases separating them.

The chain employs TRBV29-1 and TRBJ2-7; weak D call: TRBD2 (5 bases). Trimming shortened V by 4 bases and J by 7 bases, and 17 bases separated the two germline ends. In germline, CDR1 is SQVTM, CDR2 ANQGSEA. The CDR3 is 13 residues long. CDR3 sequence reads: CSVAEGRPGEQYF. As DNA, the CDR3 is TGCAGCGTTGCCGAGGGCCGGCCGGGGGAGCAGTACTTC.